This passage covers 14 T cell receptor beta chains from one sample sequenced in a study of cytomegalovirus exposure and HLA in healthy donors. Vbeta (60) and Jbeta (13) primers were used in the PCR. Produced via immunoSEQ multiplex PCR; TCRdb's table is partial and in-frame only. In the table there are 100,000 to 150,000 clones, 80% to 90% of which are singletons. Sequencing was carried out using PBMCs. The origin of the receptors is a woman aged 30 to 39 in good health and CMV-seronegative.

The V call is TRBV28, the J call TRBJ2-7, with D tentatively TRBD1 (5 bases). The CDR3 has 14 amino acids. The V end lost 2 bases, the J end lost 5 bases, and 13 bases lay between the germline ends. CDR1 and CDR2 from the germline V gene are MDHEN and SYDVKM. CDR3 DNA sequence: TGTGCCAGCAGTTTAGAGGATACAGGCAACGAGCAGTACTTC. This sequence encodes CASSLEDTGNEQYF.

The chain links TRBV13 to TRBJ1-3; the D gene is possibly TRBD1 (6 bases). V dropped 5 bases and J dropped 3 bases, with 11 bases sitting between them. This CDR3 is 14 amino acids long. Germline V gene data show CDR1 as PRHDT and CDR2 as FYEKMQ (reference sequence). CDR3 protein: CASSPTDSGNTIYF. The CDR3 DNA is TGTGCCAGCAGCCCGACGGACAGTGGAAACACCATATATTTT.

The CDR3 nucleotides read TGCAGCGTGGCTACAGGGACGCTGCAGCCCCAGCATTTT. This sequence encodes CSVATGTLQPQHF. The V and J genes are TRBV29-1 and TRBJ1-5, with D tentatively TRBD1 (6 bases). V gave up 6 bases and J gave up 7 bases, with 16 bases separating them. Looked up from germline, CDR1 is SQVTM and CDR2 is ANQGSEA. The CDR3 length is 13 residues. The full variable domain, rest sourced from reference TRBV29-1 and TRBJ1-5, is SAVISQKPSRDICQRGTSLTIQCQVDSQVTMMFWYRQQPGQSLTLIATANQGSEATYESGFVIDKFPISRPNLTFSTLTVSNMSPEDSSIYLCSVATGTLQPQHFGDGTRLSIL.

The V gene is TRBV9, the J gene TRBJ2-1; D perhaps matches TRBD2 (7 bases). CDR1 and CDR2 from the germline V gene are SGDLS and YYNGEE. The CDR3 has 14 residues. V was trimmed by 3 bases and J by 8 bases, leaving 15 bases between them. CDR3 loop: CASSALAGAYEQFF. In DNA, the CDR3 is TGTGCCAGCAGCGCCCTCGCGGGGGCATATGAGCAGTTCTTC. Full variable domain (remainder filled in from reference TRBV9 and TRBJ2-1): DSGVTQTPKHLITATGQRVTLRCSPRSGDLSVYWYQQSLDQGLQFLIQYYNGEERAKGNILERFSAQQFPDLHSELNLSSLELGDSALYFCASSALAGAYEQFFGPGTRLTVL.

This clone showed up just once. V and J are TRBV2 and TRBJ2-2; a weak D match, TRBD2 (6 bases). V was cut by 5 bases and J by 5 bases, with 18 bases left in between. The CDR3 runs to 16 residues. CDR1 and CDR2 (germline): SNHLY, FYNNEI. The chain's CDR3 is CASSKETRRGTGELFF. In nucleotides, the CDR3 is TGTGCCAGCAGTAAGGAGACTAGAAGAGGAACCGGGGAGCTGTTTTTT. Looking up the rest from reference TRBV2 and TRBJ2-2 gives the full variable domain: EPEVTQTPSHQVTQMGQEVILRCVPISNHLYFYWYRQILGQKVEFLVSFYNNEISEKSEIFDDQFSVERPDGSNFTLKIRSTKLEDSAMYFCASSKETRRGTGELFFGEGSRLTVL.

The rearrangement uses TRBV7-2 and TRBJ1-6; D possibly corresponds to TRBD1 (6 bases). This CDR3 spans 17 amino acids. In germline, CDR1 is SGHTA, CDR2 FQGNSA. Trimming removed 5 bases at V and 3 bases at J, with 17 bases between. In DNA form, the CDR3 reads TGTGCCAGCAGCGAGACAGGTTTCCTCCTCTATAATTCACCCCTCCACTTT. Amino acids: CASSETGFLLYNSPLHF. Drawing the rest from reference TRBV7-2 and TRBJ1-6, the complete variable domain is GAGVSQSPSNKVTEKGKDVELRCDPISGHTALYWYRQSLGQGLEFLIYFQGNSAPDKSGLPSDRFSAERTGGSVSTLTIQRTQQEDSAVYLCASSETGFLLYNSPLHFGNGTRLTVT.

This clone was counted a single time. This chain links TRBV2 with TRBJ2-3, with D perhaps TRBD1 (5 bases). The germline V gene has CDR1 SNHLY and CDR2 FYNNEI. The CDR3 contains 17 residues. Trimming left V 7 bases short and J 1 base short, with 21 bases between. In DNA, the CDR3 is TGTGCCAGCATCCCACCCCAGGGTAGATACGGCACAGATACGCAGTATTTT. This sequence encodes CASIPPQGRYGTDTQYF. Together with reference TRBV2 and TRBJ2-3, the CDR3 gives the full variable domain: EPEVTQTPSHQVTQMGQEVILRCVPISNHLYFYWYRQILGQKVEFLVSFYNNEISEKSEIFDDQFSVERPDGSNFTLKIRSTKLEDSAMYFCASIPPQGRYGTDTQYFGPGTRLTVL.

V gene TRBV28 combines with J gene TRBJ1-2; 7 bases agree with TRBD1. The germline gives CDR1 MDHEN, CDR2 SYDVKM. The CDR3 has 15 amino acids. J lost 7 bases, V lost 2 bases, and 10 bases had no gene match. CDR3 sequence: CASSLTSGTAPGYTF. The CDR3 region has the DNA TGTGCCAGCAGTTTAACCTCCGGGACAGCCCCTGGCTACACCTTC.

DNA of the CDR3: TGTGCCAGCAGCTTGTCCGCGGATACGCAGTATTTT. Translation gives CASSLSADTQYF. The V and J genes are TRBV5-6 and TRBJ2-3; no firm D call. The V end lost 1 base, the J end lost 6 bases, and 6 bases lay between the germline ends. Per the germline V gene, CDR1 is SGHDT and CDR2 is YYEEEE. The CDR3 totals 12 residues.

V gene TRBV10-3 combines with J gene TRBJ1-2; the match to TRBD1 covers 7 bases. V lost 2 bases, J lost 8 bases, and 11 bases stayed unmatched. The CDR3 length is 15 residues. CDR1 is ENHRY, CDR2 SYGVKD, per germline. The CDR3 sequence: CAISEAPTGTGGYTF. The CDR3 DNA sequence: TGTGCCATCAGTGAGGCCCCGACAGGGACGGGGGGCTACACCTTC.

Only a few counts were recorded for this clone. The chain recombines TRBV4-3 with TRBJ2-7; maybe TRBD2 (6 bases). In germline, CDR1 is LGHNA, CDR2 YSLEER. The V gene lost 2 bases and the J gene lost 5 bases, with 10 bases spanning the gap. The CDR3 runs to 13 residues. CDR3 protein: CASSQRLVDEQYF. The CDR3 coding sequence is TGCGCCAGCAGCCAACGACTAGTTGACGAGCAGTACTTC.

This rearrangement joins TRBV5-4 to TRBJ2-1, with TRBD1 matching over 9 bases. Trimming removed 0 bases from V and 6 bases from J; junction bases left unmatched: 10. The CDR3 length is 17 residues. The germline gives CDR1 SGHNT, CDR2 YYREEE (reference sequence). The CDR3, as DNA: TGTGCCAGCAGCTTGGGGTTATCAGGACAGGGGTTCAATGAGCAGTTCTTC. It yields the protein CASSLGLSGQGFNEQFF.

The chain carries TRBV2 and TRBJ2-4; 11 bases agree with TRBD1. With 3 bases clipped from V and 7 bases from J, the junction kept 5 bases outside the gene matches. This CDR3 has 15 residues. The germline CDR1 and CDR2 sequences are SNHLY and FYNNEI. The CDR3 coding sequence is TGTGCCAGCAGTGATAGGACAGGGGGCAGGAACATTCAGTACTTC. Its protein is CASSDRTGGRNIQYF.

There are a few counts of this clone. The chain uses TRBV6-6 and TRBJ1-3; 7 bases line up with TRBD1. The CDR3 has 15 residues. The trim removed 6 bases at V and 3 bases at J, leaving 8 bases unmatched. The germline V gene encodes CDR1 MNHNY and CDR2 SVGAGI (reference sequence). In DNA form, the CDR3 reads TGTGCCAGCAGCCTTCAGACAGGGAGTGGAAACACCATATATTTT. As protein: CASSLQTGSGNTIYF.